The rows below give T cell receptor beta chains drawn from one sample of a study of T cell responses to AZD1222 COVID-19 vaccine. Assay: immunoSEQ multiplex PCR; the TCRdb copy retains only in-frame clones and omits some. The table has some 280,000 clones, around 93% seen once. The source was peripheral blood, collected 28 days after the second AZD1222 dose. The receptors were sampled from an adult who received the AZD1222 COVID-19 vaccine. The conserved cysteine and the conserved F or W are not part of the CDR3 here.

ASSLSGRNAGELF 13 TRBJ2-2 TRBV5-1
ASSIGGLNQPQH 12 TRBJ1-5 TRBV19
ASSDGLAGPDTQY 13 TRBJ2-3 TRBV6-2/TRBV6-3
ASSQVLTGANYGYT 14 TRBJ1-2 TRBV3-1/TRBV3-2
ALAGGSHTGELF 12 TRBJ2-2 TRBV2
ASSLVFGAEYEAF 13 TRBJ1-1 TRBV5-6
ASSLRGAGEAGELF 14 TRBJ2-2 TRBV7-2
SADRGVTF 8 TRBJ1-1 TRBV20-1
ASPRPRGYNSPLH 13 TRBJ1-6 TRBV11-2
ATARQPGSTEAF 12 TRBJ1-1 TRBV10-2
ASIGGQDTDTQY 12 TRBJ2-3 TRBV28
ASRRLSLNEQY 11 TRBJ2-7 TRBV6-6
ATKGGGRNYGYT 12 TRBJ1-2 TRBV27
ASSQDRGNSPLH 12 TRBJ1-6 TRBV6-5
ASSSSFGSLNTGELF 15 TRBJ2-2 TRBV11-3
ASSLGAPYGYT 11 TRBJ1-2 TRBV27
AISGDSPATEAF 12 TRBJ1-1 TRBV10-3
ASRQRGQETQY 11 TRBJ2-5 TRBV19
ASSLSSNSPLH 11 TRBJ1-6 TRBV28
ASSLGAGGYEAF 12 TRBJ1-1 TRBV5-1
ASSSGTSGRRGGELF 15 TRBJ2-2 TRBV5-4
SASLGYNQPQH 11 TRBJ1-5 TRBV20-1
ASRSDRLGNQPQH 13 TRBJ1-5 TRBV2
ASGLADTRGTGELF 14 TRBJ2-2 TRBV28
ASSPWSSGRAMGNEQF 16 TRBJ2-1 TRBV9
ASTAGPQGGNTIY 13 TRBJ1-3 TRBV7-6
ASSLTGGVYNEQF 13 TRBJ2-1 TRBV7-3
ASSSSDREETQY 12 TRBJ2-5 TRBV9
ASTDRKGGNTEAF 13 TRBJ1-1 TRBV6-6
ASSPPRPQGFEQY 13 TRBJ2-7 TRBV28
ASSSDRATGELF 12 TRBJ2-2 TRBV28
ASSILGHQPQH 11 TRBJ1-5 TRBV19
ASSYLVGEQY 10 TRBJ2-7 TRBV12-3/TRBV12-4
ASSPGSSGNTIY 12 TRBJ1-3 TRBV3-1/TRBV3-2
ASSQEGQVHSGNTIY 15 TRBJ1-3 TRBV4-2
ASSLFQGRTEAF 12 TRBJ1-1 TRBV5-4
ASSPRTGSYYGYT 13 TRBJ1-2 TRBV18
ASSYGGEQY 9 TRBJ2-7 TRBV6-5
ASSLGTSGRLEQF 13 TRBJ2-1 TRBV27